This TCR beta chain derives from a study of CD8 T cells in Susac syndrome. Losses at the gene ends were 2 bases for V and 2 bases for J; bases not matched to a gene: 9. Germline CDR1 reads LNHNV; CDR2 reads YYDKDF (reference sequence). CDR3 length: 16 residues. TCR beta sequences were obtained from blood CD8+ and CD4+ T cells. The multiple sclerosis controls consisted of treatment-naive patients with relapsing-remitting disease, either stable or active. Study observations and caveats: The study admitted that it had a relatively small number of individuals in its TCR sequencing and HLA analysis.

For this clonotype: The antigen is undetermined.

The RNA, 0.5 to 1 ug, was put through reverse transcription using random hexamers. TCRdb fed the immunoSEQ multiplex PCR reads into MiXCR, producing one record per CDR3 protein. The repertoire holds 350,000 to 550,000 distinct CDR3 sequences, with more than 70% as singletons. Sequencing used CD8+ T cells from PBMCs. This TCR was recovered from a human donor with multiple sclerosis. The chain couples TRBV15 to TRBJ2-7, with 7 bases fitting TRBD2. The CDR3 sequence is CATSRSGNSGPYEQYF. CDR3 sequence (DNA): TGTGCCACCAGCAGAAGCGGGAACAGCGGGCCCTACGAGCAGTACTTC.